Sequencing of this TCR beta chain was carried out in a study of spatial heterogeneity in lung cancer. Overall study: Mean representation of each unique TCR and UMI combination in the raw reads exceeded 8.5 occurrences.

Time point: sample taken at primary tumor resection. No cell sorting; template was whole RNA from tumor, lung tissue or PBMC. Donors were about 70 untreated early-stage non-small cell lung cancer patients. The CDR3 has 14 amino acids. V lost 6 bases and J lost 0, with 10 bases in between. The V gene's germline CDR1 is LGHDT and CDR2 YNNKEL (reference sequence). A distinct unique molecular identifier was carried by each TCR cDNA molecule. TCRdb used MiXCR to reprocess the 5' RACE reads, holding one entry per CDR3 protein. Of nearly 50,000 distinct CDR3 sequences listed, less than 9% are singletons. Sequencing used PBMCs, obtained at surgery. The sequence derives from a female donor with early-stage non-small cell lung cancer. The J gene is TRBJ2-3, the V gene TRBV3-1; D is unclear. CDR3 nucleotides: TGTGCCAGCAGTCCAACCCTAAGCACAGATACGCAGTATTTT. The encoded protein is CASSPTLSTDTQYF.